This TCR beta chain was identified in a study of PD-L1 blockade in urothelial cancer. On the study more broadly: Atezolizumab therapy began for patients at some point between 2013 and 2015, dosed at 1,200 mg intravenously every 3 weeks. Male sex and bladder-origin urothelial cancer were recorded for about 85% of the roughly 30 patients. Typically, measured as a median, blood samples had more than 110,000 T cells.

This clone was seen more than once but under ten times. The antigen is unknown. Study conclusions and caveats: Tumor-linked clones in blood grew more by 3 weeks in durable-benefit patients.

Sequenced by immunoSEQ multiplex PCR; TCRdb stores in-frame clones only, minus some. The data contain about 88,000 clones, approximately 91% of them singletons. Germline V gene sequence: CDR1 SGHVS, CDR2 FQNEAQ. The junction had 8 bases not matched to a gene; V was cut back by 0 bases and J by 0 bases. CDR3 length: 18 residues. The chain joins TRBV7-8 to TRBJ1-5; the match to TRBD1 covers 7 bases. The sample in question was PBMCs, obtained around atezolizumab (anti-PD-L1) treatment. This receptor was taken from a man aged 60 to 69 with urothelial cancer. The CDR3 DNA is TGTGCCAGCAGCTTAGCGTGGGACAGAAGTCCTAGCAATCAGCCCCAGCATTTT. Translated: CASSLAWDRSPSNQPQHF.